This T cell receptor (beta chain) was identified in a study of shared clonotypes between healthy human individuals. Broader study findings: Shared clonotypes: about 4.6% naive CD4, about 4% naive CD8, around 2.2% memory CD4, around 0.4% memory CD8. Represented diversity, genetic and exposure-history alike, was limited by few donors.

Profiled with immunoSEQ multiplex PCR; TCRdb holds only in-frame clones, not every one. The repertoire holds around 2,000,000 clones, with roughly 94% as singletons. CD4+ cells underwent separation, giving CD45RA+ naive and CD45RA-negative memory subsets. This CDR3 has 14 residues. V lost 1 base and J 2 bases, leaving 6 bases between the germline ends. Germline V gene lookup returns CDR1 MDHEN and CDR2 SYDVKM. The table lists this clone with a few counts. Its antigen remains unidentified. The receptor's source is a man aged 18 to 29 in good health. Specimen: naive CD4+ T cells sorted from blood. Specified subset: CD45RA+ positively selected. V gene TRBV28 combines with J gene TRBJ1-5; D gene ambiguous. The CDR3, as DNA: TGTGCCAGCAGTTTATTTTCGGGCAATCAGCCCCAGCATTTT. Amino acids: CASSLFSGNQPQHF.